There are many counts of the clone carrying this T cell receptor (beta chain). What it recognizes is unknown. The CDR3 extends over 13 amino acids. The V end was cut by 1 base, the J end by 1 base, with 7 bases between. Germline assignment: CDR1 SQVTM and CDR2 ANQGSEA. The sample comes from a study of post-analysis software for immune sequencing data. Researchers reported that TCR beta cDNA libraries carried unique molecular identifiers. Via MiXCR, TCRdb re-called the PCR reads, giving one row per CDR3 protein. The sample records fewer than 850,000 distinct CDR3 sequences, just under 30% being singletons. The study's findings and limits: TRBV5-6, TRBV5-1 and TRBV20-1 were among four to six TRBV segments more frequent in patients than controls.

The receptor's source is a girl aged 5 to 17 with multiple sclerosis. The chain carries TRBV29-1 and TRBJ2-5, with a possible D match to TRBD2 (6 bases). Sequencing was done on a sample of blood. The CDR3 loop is CSVEVGLQETQYF. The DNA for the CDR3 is TGCAGCGTTGAAGTGGGACTCCAAGAGACCCAGTACTTC. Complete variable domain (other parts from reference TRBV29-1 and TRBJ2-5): SAVISQKPSRDICQRGTSLTIQCQVDSQVTMMFWYRQQPGQSLTLIATANQGSEATYESGFVIDKFPISRPNLTFSTLTVSNMSPEDSSIYLCSVEVGLQETQYFGPGTRLLVL.